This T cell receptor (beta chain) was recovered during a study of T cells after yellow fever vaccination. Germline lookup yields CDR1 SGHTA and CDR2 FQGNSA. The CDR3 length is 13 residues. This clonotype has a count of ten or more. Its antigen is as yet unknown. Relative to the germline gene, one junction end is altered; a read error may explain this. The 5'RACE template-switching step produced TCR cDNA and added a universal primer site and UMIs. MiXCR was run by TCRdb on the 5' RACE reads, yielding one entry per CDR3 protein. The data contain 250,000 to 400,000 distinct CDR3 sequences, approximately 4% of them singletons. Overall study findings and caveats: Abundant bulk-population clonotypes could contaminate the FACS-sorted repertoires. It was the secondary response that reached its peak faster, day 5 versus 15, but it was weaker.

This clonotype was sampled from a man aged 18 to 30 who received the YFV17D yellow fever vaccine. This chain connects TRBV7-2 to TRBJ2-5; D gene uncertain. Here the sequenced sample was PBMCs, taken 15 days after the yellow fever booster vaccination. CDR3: CASSFSRQETQYF. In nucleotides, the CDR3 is TGCGCCAGCAGCTTCTCCAGGCAAGAGACCCAGTACTTC.